A single sample gave rise to the 27 T cell receptor beta chains below, sequenced in a study of high-grade serous ovarian cancer treatment subgroups. The tumor samples were collected prior to definitive surgery or chemotherapy. Sequencing was performed with immunoSEQ multiplex PCR; in TCRdb, only in-frame clones are kept and a portion is missing. The table lists 9,500 to 15,000 clones, 88% of them singletons. The sample was tumor tissue. These receptors were collected from a human donor with high-grade serous ovarian cancer.

This clone was observed a handful of times. This sequence joins TRBV7-2 and TRBJ2-7; D is perhaps TRBD1 (5 bases). CDR3 length: 14 amino acids. V lost 1 base, J lost 3 bases, and 10 bases lay in between. Germline V gene data show CDR1 as SGHTA and CDR2 as FQGNSA. The CDR3 coding sequence is TGTGCCAGCAGCTTAGGAAGGGGTAACTACGAGCAGTACTTC. This encodes CASSLGRGNYEQYF.

The J gene is TRBJ2-2, the V gene TRBV7-2; perhaps D is TRBD1 or TRBD2 (5 bases each). V was clipped by 3 bases and J by 6 bases, with 11 bases between them. The CDR3 covers 14 residues. The germline V gene has CDR1 SGHTA and CDR2 FQGNSA. The CDR3 region has the DNA TGTGCCAGCAGCTTGGGGTGGGGGTCCGGGGAGCTGTTTTTT. It codes for CASSLGWGSGELFF.

V is TRBV5-4 and J is TRBJ2-5; TRBD2 aligns across 8 bases. CDR1 and CDR2 from the germline V gene are SGHNT and YYREEE (reference sequence). The J segment lost 4 bases and the V segment lost 0 bases, leaving 5 bases of the junction unmatched. CDR3 length: 15 amino acids. The CDR3 is CASSLAAGGAETQYF. CDR3 bases: TGTGCCAGCAGCTTGGCCGCCGGGGGGGCAGAGACCCAGTACTTC.

The rearrangement uses TRBV27 and TRBJ1-6; D uncertain. This CDR3 has 16 residues. V was clipped by 5 bases and J by 0 bases, with 11 bases between them. From germline, CDR1 is MNHEY and CDR2 SMNVEV (reference sequence). CDR3 bases: TGTGCCAGCAGTCGTTCCCAGGCCTCCTATAATTCACCCCTCCACTTT. Its translation is CASSRSQASYNSPLHF.

The chain joins TRBV2 to TRBJ1-6; unclear D gene. The V gene lost 4 bases and the J gene lost 7 bases, with 8 bases spanning the gap. Germline CDR1 is SNHLY and CDR2 is FYNNEI. The CDR3 totals 13 residues. In DNA, the CDR3 is TGTGCCAGCAGTGCGGAGGGCAATTCACCCCTCCACTTT. It specifies CASSAEGNSPLHF. The full variable domain, completed using reference TRBV2 and TRBJ1-6, is EPEVTQTPSHQVTQMGQEVILRCVPISNHLYFYWYRQILGQKVEFLVSFYNNEISEKSEIFDDQFSVERPDGSNFTLKIRSTKLEDSAMYFCASSAEGNSPLHFGNGTRLTVT.

The chain recombines TRBV19 with TRBJ2-2; D perhaps matches TRBD2 (6 bases). V dropped 6 bases and J dropped 1 base, with 12 bases sitting between them. Germline V gene sequence: CDR1 LNHDA, CDR2 SQIVND (reference sequence). The CDR3 runs 15 residues. The CDR3 protein is CASSPGGLNTGELFF. CDR3 coding DNA: TGTGCCAGTAGCCCCGGAGGGTTGAACACCGGGGAGCTGTTTTTT.

The rearrangement uses TRBV10-1 and TRBJ2-5; 9 bases align to TRBD1. Near its end, the DNA agrees better with TRBJ2-7, so the J call may be wrong. CDR1 is WNHNN, CDR2 SYGVQD, per germline (reference sequence). The CDR3 runs 14 residues. In nucleotides, the CDR3 is TGCGCCAGCAGTGAGCCCGGGACAGGGCGCGAGCAGTACTTC. Protein sequence: CASSEPGTGREQYF.

This chain uses TRBV11-2 with TRBJ1-4, with TRBD1 identical over 7 bases. The CDR3 consists of 13 residues. Germline loops: CDR1 SGHAT, CDR2 FQNNGV. Trimming took 7 bases from V and 4 from J; bases not matched to a gene: 3. The CDR3 loop is CASTRDSNEKLFF. CDR3 coding DNA: TGTGCCAGCACCCGGGACAGTAATGAAAAACTGTTTTTT.

The rearrangement links TRBV30 to TRBJ2-6; 7 bases fit TRBD2. This CDR3 has 14 amino acids. The J segment lost 7 bases and the V segment lost 0 bases, leaving 3 bases of the junction unmatched. Germline CDR1 and CDR2: GTSNPN and SVGIG (reference sequence). CDR3 region: CAWSVREAANVLTF. CDR3 in DNA: TGTGCCTGGAGTGTACGGGAGGCCGCCAACGTCCTGACTTTC.

V and J are TRBV4-2 and TRBJ1-6; 9 bases are a match to TRBD1. Trimming took 0 bases from V and 9 from J; bases not matched to a gene: 6. This CDR3 contains 16 residues. From germline, CDR1 is LGHNA and CDR2 YNFKEQ. CDR3: CASSQEWGQGFSPLHF. The CDR3 region has the DNA TGTGCCAGCAGCCAAGAATGGGGACAGGGCTTTTCACCCCTCCACTTT.

J is TRBJ1-4 and V is TRBV9; 8 bases are a match to TRBD1. The germline V gene has CDR1 SGDLS and CDR2 YYNGEE. J was trimmed by 8 bases and V by 0 bases; bases with no gene match: 0. The CDR3 totals 13 residues. The CDR3 DNA reads as TGTGCCAGCAGCGTAGGGACAGGGGAAAAACTGTTTTTT. This gives the protein CASSVGTGEKLFF.

This rearrangement joins TRBV7-2 to TRBJ2-7, with TRBD1 matching over 8 bases. Germline CDR1 and CDR2: SGHTA and FQGNSA. The J segment lost 7 bases and the V segment lost 5 bases, leaving 7 bases of the junction unmatched. This CDR3 spans 13 amino acids. The CDR3 loop is CASSPGQGREQYF. The CDR3 DNA sequence: TGTGCCAGCAGCCCCGGACAGGGAAGAGAGCAGTACTTC.

This chain connects TRBV2 to TRBJ1-2; TRBD1 is a possible D gene (5 bases). The CDR3 contains 13 residues. Per the germline V gene, CDR1 is SNHLY and CDR2 is FYNNEI. Trimming stripped 5 bases from V and 8 bases from J, with 15 bases between. CDR3 protein: CASSLTAGQGYTF. CDR3 nucleotide sequence: TGTGCCAGCAGTTTGACAGCGGGCCAAGGCTACACCTTC.

V usage is TRBV7-2 and J usage is TRBJ2-5; possibly TRBD1 for D (6 bases). The germline gives CDR1 SGHTA, CDR2 FQGNSA. The CDR3 length is 15 residues. V gave up 6 bases and J gave up 2 bases, with 16 bases separating them. DNA for the CDR3: TGTGCCAGCAGTTGGGGACCGGGACAACAAGAGACCCAGTACTTC. Residues: CASSWGPGQQETQYF.

V gene TRBV7-6 combines with J gene TRBJ1-3, with D hard to call. Trimming stripped 5 bases from V and 1 base from J, with 15 bases between. This CDR3 is 16 amino acids long. Germline lookup yields CDR1 SGHVS and CDR2 FNYEAQ. The CDR3 bases are TGTGCCAGCAGCCCCGCCGGGTTGGGTTCTGGAAACACCATATATTTT. Residues: CASSPAGLGSGNTIYF.

The chain uses TRBV6-6 and TRBJ1-1; 7 positions agree with TRBD1. Germline V lookup: CDR1 MNHNY, CDR2 SVGAGI (reference sequence). The trim removed 4 bases at V and 0 bases at J, leaving 8 bases unmatched. This CDR3 contains 16 residues. In DNA, the CDR3 is TGTGCCAGCAGTTTCACGCCGGGACAGTTGAACACTGAAGCTTTCTTT. Its translation is CASSFTPGQLNTEAFF.

V gene TRBV9 combines with J gene TRBJ1-1; weak D call: TRBD1 (6 bases). CDR3 length: 14 residues. V lost 2 bases to trimming and J lost 1 base, with 9 bases between them. The germline gives CDR1 SGDLS, CDR2 YYNGEE. The CDR3 sequence is CASSVRGENTEAFF. CDR3 nucleotides: TGTGCCAGCAGCGTGAGGGGGGAGAACACTGAAGCTTTCTTT. The entire variable domain, with the rest obtained from reference TRBV9 and TRBJ1-1, is as follows: DSGVTQTPKHLITATGQRVTLRCSPRSGDLSVYWYQQSLDQGLQFLIQYYNGEERAKGNILERFSAQQFPDLHSELNLSSLELGDSALYFCASSVRGENTEAFFGQGTRLTVV.

This clone was observed a single time. The J gene is TRBJ1-6, the V gene TRBV5-8; D is undetermined. The V end lost 1 base, the J end lost 7 bases, and 12 bases lay between the germline ends. The CDR3 extends over 15 amino acids. CDR1 and CDR2 (germline): SGHTS, YDEGEE. The CDR3 DNA follows: TGTGCCAGCAGCTTGAAAAGGACGCGGAATTCACCCCTCCACTTT. The encoded protein is CASSLKRTRNSPLHF. Drawing the rest from reference TRBV5-8 and TRBJ1-6, the complete variable domain is EAGVTQSPTHLIKTRGQQATLRCSPISGHTSVYWYQQALGLGLQFLLWYDEGEERNRGNFPPRFSGRQFPNYSSELNVNALELEDSALYLCASSLKRTRNSPLHFGNGTRLTVT.

As regards this clone: The sample has other DNA sequences that encode this CDR3 too. CDR3 sequence: CASRQQGGEAFF. DNA of the CDR3: TGTGCCAGCAGACAGCAGGGAGGTGAAGCTTTCTTT. The V and J genes are TRBV7-6 and TRBJ1-1; D possibly corresponds to TRBD1 (5 bases). V dropped 6 bases and J dropped 7 bases, with 12 bases sitting between them. The germline CDR1 and CDR2 sequences are SGHVS and FNYEAQ. The CDR3 consists of 12 residues.

V is TRBV5-4 and J is TRBJ2-1; D is possibly TRBD1 or TRBD2 (7 bases each). The CDR3 has 16 residues. Germline V gene sequence: CDR1 SGHNT, CDR2 YYREEE (reference sequence). V lost 0 bases to trimming and J lost 4 bases, with 14 bases between them. The chain's CDR3 is CASSLGQGGAYNEQFF. Written as DNA, the CDR3 is TGTGCCAGCAGCTTGGGTCAGGGGGGGGCGTACAATGAGCAGTTCTTC.

The V call is TRBV28, the J call TRBJ1-2, with TRBD1 identical over 8 bases. The V gene's germline CDR1 is MDHEN and CDR2 SYDVKM. V dropped 4 bases and J dropped 9; count of bases not matched to a gene: 1. The CDR3 extends over 11 amino acids. The CDR3 reads CASSWTGSYTF. CDR3 in DNA: TGTGCCAGCAGTTGGACAGGGAGCTACACCTTC.

This clone was counted a few times. The genes are TRBV7-2 and TRBJ2-3; D unclear. There are 16 residues in the CDR3. Trimming stripped 2 bases from V and 2 bases from J, with 14 bases between. CDR1 and CDR2 (germline): SGHTA, FQGNSA. The CDR3 DNA reads as TGTGCCAGCAGCTTATACTTTTCGCCTAACACAGATACGCAGTATTTT. Protein: CASSLYFSPNTDTQYF.

This clone has only a few counts. The rearrangement links TRBV28 to TRBJ1-5, with 8 bases aligning to TRBD1. V was clipped by 4 bases and J by 3 bases; unmatched bases: 8. Germline V gene lookup returns CDR1 MDHEN and CDR2 SYDVKM. The CDR3 sequence is 16 residues long. CDR3 DNA sequence: TGTGCCAGCAGTTCGCAGGGGGCGGGGGTCAATCAGCCCCAGCATTTT. Translated: CASSSQGAGVNQPQHF.

The rearrangement links TRBV6-5 to TRBJ1-6, with a tentative D call TRBD1 (5 bases). V lost 7 bases, J lost 13 bases, and 17 bases lay in between. Germline CDR1 and CDR2: MNHEY and SVGAGI. This CDR3 has 13 residues. CDR3 DNA sequence: TGTGCCAGCAAGGGGCAGGCCGGGGGGCCCCTCCACTTT. Encoded protein: CASKGQAGGPLHF.

The V call is TRBV14, the J call TRBJ2-7, with 8 bases aligning to TRBD1. The CDR3 consists of 14 residues. V gave up 4 bases and J gave up 3 bases; unmatched junction bases: 5. The germline gives CDR1 SGHDN, CDR2 FVKESK. Written as DNA, the CDR3 is TGTGCCAGCAGCCCATGGGGACAGGACTACGAGCAGTACTTC. Translating it yields CASSPWGQDYEQYF.

The CDR3 nucleotides are TGTGCCATAAGAGACTTCCATCCGGGTAGACTAATGAGGGACACTGAAGCTTTCTTT. This encodes CAIRDFHPGRLMRDTEAFF. The chain joins TRBV10-3 to TRBJ1-1; no firm D call. Trimming pared 9 bases from V and 3 bases from J, leaving 32 bases between. Germline CDR1 ENHRY, CDR2 SYGVKD. The length of the CDR3 is 19 residues.

The genes are TRBV29-1 and TRBJ2-1, with 9 bases identical to TRBD1. The ends lost 2 bases at V and 2 bases at J; junction bases unmatched: 7. Germline values: CDR1 SQVTM, CDR2 ANQGSEA. The CDR3 is 16 amino acids. Here the CDR3 reads CSVETRTGEAYNEQFF. DNA of the CDR3: TGCAGCGTTGAAACGCGGACAGGGGAAGCCTACAATGAGCAGTTCTTC.